These T cell receptor beta chains were read from a single sample in a study of cytomegalovirus exposure and HLA in healthy donors. Profiling relied on immunoSEQ multiplex PCR, and the TCRdb table lists in-frame clones only, not all of them. The sample shows 180,000 or so clones, roughly 80% of them seen only once. Sequenced: PBMCs. The receptors originated from a female donor in good health and CMV-seronegative. The CDR3 runs from the conserved cysteine through the conserved F or W. The D gene is left open where the match is weak. Clone sizes are given selectively: once, few, many, or a class where the clone is expanded.

v_call	clone_size	j_call	d_call	cdr3_aa	cdr3_nt
TRBV28	once	TRBJ2-7	TRBD2	CASSPGGLAGNYEQYF	TGTGCCAGCAGTCCCGGGGGGCTAGCGGGGAACTACGAGCAGTACTTC
TRBV27	NA	TRBJ2-7	TRBD2	CASSFRRLADDSYEQYF	TGTGCCAGCAGTTTCAGGAGACTAGCGGATGACTCCTACGAGCAGTACTTC
TRBV5-8	few	TRBJ2-5	NA	CASSLAQGRQETQYF	TGTGCCAGCAGCTTGGCCCAGGGGAGACAAGAGACCCAGTACTTC
TRBV4-3	NA	TRBJ1-2	NA	CASSPDHRLNYGYTF	TGCGCCAGCAGCCCCGACCACCGACTTAACTATGGCTACACCTTC
TRBV7-2	NA	TRBJ2-7	NA	CASSPGLYSYEQYF	TGTGCCAGCAGCCCGGGACTGTACTCCTACGAGCAGTACTTC
TRBV28	NA	TRBJ1-5	TRBD1	CASSHLDREGKPQHF	TGTGCCAGCAGTCACTTAGACAGGGAAGGCAAGCCCCAGCATTTT
TRBV27	NA	TRBJ1-2	NA	CASSPRGFLNRNGYTF	TGTGCCAGCAGCCCAAGGGGGTTCCTCAATAGAAATGGCTACACCTTC
TRBV7-9	few	TRBJ2-5	TRBD2	CASSSSGSRETQYF	TGTGCCAGCAGCAGTAGCGGGAGTCGAGAGACCCAGTACTTC
TRBV28	NA	TRBJ1-2	NA	CASGISGFGYTF	TGTGCCAGCGGAATATCAGGGTTTGGCTACACCTTC
TRBV19	NA	TRBJ2-3	TRBD1	CASSLSRQGAGTDTQYF	TGTGCCAGTAGTTTAAGCCGACAGGGGGCGGGCACAGATACGCAGTATTTT
TRBV10-3	NA	TRBJ1-5	NA	CAISDGGAAEPQHF	TGTGCCATCAGTGACGGGGGGGCGGCGGAGCCCCAGCATTTT
TRBV27	NA	TRBJ2-3	TRBD2	CASSFWTSGRETDTQYF	TGTGCCAGCAGTTTCTGGACTAGCGGGAGGGAAACAGATACGCAGTATTTT
TRBV6-1	NA	TRBJ2-7	TRBD2	CASSEGLAGPYEQYF	TGTGCCAGCAGTGAAGGACTAGCGGGACCCTACGAGCAGTACTTC
TRBV28	NA	TRBJ1-5	TRBD1	CASSGATGDEEPQHF	TGTGCCAGCAGTGGGGCTACAGGGGATGAAGAGCCCCAGCATTTT
TRBV7-3	NA	TRBJ2-2	TRBD1	CASSPGTGGTGELFF	TGTGCCAGCAGCCCAGGGACAGGGGGCACCGGGGAGCTGTTTTTT
TRBV10-3	few	TRBJ1-4	TRBD1	CAISEGQDNEKLFF	TGTGCCATCAGTGAGGGACAGGATAATGAAAAACTGTTTTTT